This T cell receptor (beta chain) was identified in a study of blood T cell repertoires in COVID-19. Study context: From T cells, B-cell-depleted T cells, or PBMCs came the material, which was cDNA or gDNA.

V was cut by 0 bases and J by 7 bases, with 13 bases left in between. The CDR3 loop spans 15 amino acids. Germline loops: CDR1 LNHNV, CDR2 YYDKDF (reference sequence). Sequencing was performed with immunoSEQ multiplex PCR; in TCRdb, only in-frame clones are kept and a portion is missing. The sample shows 150,000 to 200,000 clones, around four fifths of them seen only once. Sequenced sample: peripheral blood. This TCR was sampled from a woman between 65 and 79 years old who had recovered from COVID-19. The gene calls are TRBV15 and TRBJ1-5, with D maybe TRBD1 (5 bases). CDR3 nucleotide sequence: TGTGCCACCAGCAGAGATCCCGGGGGAGGCCAGCCCCAGCATTTT. This codes for CATSRDPGGGQPQHF.